This T cell receptor beta chain comes out of a study of glioma-infiltrating T cells after dendritic cell vaccination. Sequencing was performed with immunoSEQ multiplex PCR; in TCRdb, only in-frame clones are kept and a portion is missing. The table lists over 90,000 clones, 81% of them singletons. The TCR was taken from a human donor with glioblastoma. The specimen was blood, collected before dendritic cell vaccination.

The CDR3 DNA reads TGTGCCAGCAGCCAAGATTGGGCCGAATCCTACGAGCAGTACTTC. Translating it yields CASSQDWAESYEQYF. This sequence joins TRBV4-2 and TRBJ2-7; the D is unclear. Germline CDR1 LGHNA, CDR2 YNFKEQ. The CDR3 loop spans 15 amino acids. Trimming took off 0 bases at V and 1 base at J, with 10 bases between the two ends.